This is a list of T cell receptor beta chains from one sample in a study of blood T cell repertoires in COVID-19. Assay: immunoSEQ multiplex PCR; the TCRdb copy retains only in-frame clones and omits some. Among around 200,000 clones listed, about 77% were seen once. The sequenced sample was peripheral blood. These receptor sequences come from an elderly woman with active or convalescent COVID-19. Both conserved end residues are part of each CDR3. A D gene is named only where the DNA matches it firmly. Only part of the rows carry a size: once, few, many, or a class if the clone is expanded.

j_call: TRBJ1-1
v_call: TRBV6-5
clone_size: NA
d_call: TRBD1
cdr3_aa: CASSLITGGEAFF
cdr3_nt: TGTGCCAGCAGTTTGATAACAGGGGGCGAAGCTTTCTTT

j_call: TRBJ2-7
v_call: TRBV7-2
clone_size: few
d_call: TRBD1
cdr3_aa: CASRNRGHSYEQYF
cdr3_nt: TGTGCCAGCAGGAACAGGGGGCACTCCTACGAGCAGTACTTC

j_call: TRBJ1-4
v_call: TRBV3-1/TRBV3-2
clone_size: NA
d_call: NA
cdr3_aa: CASSNSRTNEKLFF
cdr3_nt: TGTGCCAGCAGCAACTCCCGAACCAATGAAAAACTGTTTTTT

j_call: TRBJ2-7
v_call: TRBV6-5
clone_size: few
d_call: NA
cdr3_aa: CASRQGSKYEQYF
cdr3_nt: TGTGCCAGCAGACAGGGATCTAAGTACGAGCAGTACTTC

j_call: TRBJ2-5
v_call: TRBV4-1
clone_size: once
d_call: TRBD2
cdr3_aa: CASSQTSSGGAWETQYF
cdr3_nt: TGCGCCAGCAGCCAGACCTCTAGCGGGGGGGCTTGGGAGACCCAGTACTTC

j_call: TRBJ1-6
v_call: TRBV6-5
clone_size: NA
d_call: TRBD1
cdr3_aa: CASKVSDRGPLHF
cdr3_nt: TGTGCCAGCAAGGTATCGGACAGGGGGCCCCTCCACTTT

j_call: TRBJ2-7
v_call: TRBV3-1/TRBV3-2
clone_size: once
d_call: NA
cdr3_aa: CASSQVIYEQYF
cdr3_nt: TGTGCCAGCAGCCAAGTAATCTACGAGCAGTACTTC

j_call: TRBJ2-5
v_call: TRBV2
clone_size: NA
d_call: TRBD1
cdr3_aa: CASREGQGTIETQYF
cdr3_nt: TGTGCCAGCAGAGAGGGACAGGGGACGATAGAGACCCAGTACTTC

j_call: TRBJ1-4
v_call: TRBV11-2
clone_size: NA
d_call: NA
cdr3_aa: CASSLKRDYWGEKLFF
cdr3_nt: TGTGCCAGCAGCTTAAAAAGGGATTATTGGGGCGAAAAACTGTTTTTT

j_call: TRBJ1-2
v_call: TRBV5-1
clone_size: NA
d_call: NA
cdr3_aa: CASSLEAGNGYTF
cdr3_nt: TGCGCCAGCAGCTTGGAGGCAGGGAATGGCTACACCTTC

j_call: TRBJ1-2
v_call: TRBV28
clone_size: NA
d_call: NA
cdr3_aa: CASSLDTNYGYTF
cdr3_nt: TGTGCCAGCAGTTTAGACACGAACTATGGCTACACCTTC

j_call: TRBJ2-1
v_call: TRBV20-1
clone_size: few
d_call: TRBD2
cdr3_aa: CSASFAGGPEWQFF
cdr3_nt: TGCAGTGCTAGTTTTGCGGGGGGGCCCGAATGGCAGTTCTTC

j_call: TRBJ1-2
v_call: TRBV18
clone_size: NA
d_call: NA
cdr3_aa: CASSPPVQVGYTF
cdr3_nt: TGTGCCAGCTCCCCACCCGTCCAGGTCGGCTACACCTTC

j_call: TRBJ1-1
v_call: TRBV18
clone_size: NA
d_call: TRBD1
cdr3_aa: CASSPYMDRGGNTEAFF
cdr3_nt: TGTGCCAGCTCACCTTATATGGACAGGGGCGGGAACACTGAAGCTTTCTTT

j_call: TRBJ1-2
v_call: TRBV5-4
clone_size: few
d_call: TRBD1
cdr3_aa: CASSLGGDRNYGYTF
cdr3_nt: TGTGCCAGCAGCTTGGGGGGGGACAGGAACTATGGCTACACCTTC

j_call: TRBJ2-3
v_call: TRBV7-2
clone_size: NA
d_call: TRBD2
cdr3_aa: CASSSLAGGPDTQYF
cdr3_nt: TGTGCCAGCAGCTCCCTCGCGGGGGGGCCAGATACGCAGTATTTT

j_call: TRBJ2-1
v_call: TRBV18
clone_size: NA
d_call: TRBD1
cdr3_aa: CASSPSTGGGNEQFF
cdr3_nt: TGTGCCAGCTCACCATCGACAGGGGGGGGCAATGAGCAGTTCTTC

j_call: TRBJ1-2
v_call: TRBV5-1
clone_size: NA
d_call: TRBD1
cdr3_aa: CASSLGQVYYGYTF
cdr3_nt: TGCGCCAGCAGCCTGGGACAGGTCTACTATGGCTACACCTTC

j_call: TRBJ1-5
v_call: TRBV29-1
clone_size: NA
d_call: NA
cdr3_aa: CSVEDLRGENQPQHF
cdr3_nt: TGCAGCGTTGAAGATCTCCGGGGGGAGAATCAGCCCCAGCATTTT

j_call: TRBJ2-5
v_call: TRBV6-1
clone_size: NA
d_call: TRBD1
cdr3_aa: CASSELGGTGARNTQETQYF
cdr3_nt: TGTGCCAGCAGTGAGTTGGGCGGGACAGGGGCCCGAAATACCCAAGAGACCCAGTACTTC

j_call: TRBJ1-2
v_call: TRBV18
clone_size: NA
d_call: TRBD1
cdr3_aa: CASSPGDRWGSFDGYTF
cdr3_nt: TGTGCCAGCTCACCAGGGGACAGATGGGGCAGCTTCGACGGCTACACCTTC

j_call: TRBJ2-7
v_call: TRBV5-1
clone_size: NA
d_call: NA
cdr3_aa: CASSPQEGTYEQYF
cdr3_nt: TGCGCCAGCAGCCCGCAGGAGGGCACCTACGAGCAGTACTTC

j_call: TRBJ2-3
v_call: TRBV2
clone_size: NA
d_call: NA
cdr3_aa: CASSDGGTDTQYF
cdr3_nt: TGTGCCAGCAGTGACGGGGGCACAGATACGCAGTATTTT

j_call: TRBJ1-5
v_call: TRBV11-2
clone_size: NA
d_call: TRBD1
cdr3_aa: CASSLEGGLKGANQPQHF
cdr3_nt: TGTGCCAGCAGCTTAGAGGGTGGGTTGAAGGGGGCCAATCAGCCCCAGCATTTT

j_call: TRBJ1-1
v_call: TRBV28
clone_size: once
d_call: NA
cdr3_aa: CASSLGLSTEAFF
cdr3_nt: TGTGCCAGCAGTTTGGGACTTAGCACTGAAGCTTTCTTT

j_call: TRBJ1-1
v_call: TRBV5-1
clone_size: NA
d_call: TRBD1
cdr3_aa: CASSLEGQGATEAFF
cdr3_nt: TGCGCCAGCAGCTTGGAAGGACAGGGGGCCACTGAAGCTTTCTTT

j_call: TRBJ2-6
v_call: TRBV5-1
clone_size: NA
d_call: NA
cdr3_aa: CASSLSPGANVLTF
cdr3_nt: TGCGCCAGCAGCTTGTCTCCTGGGGCCAACGTCCTGACTTTC

j_call: TRBJ1-1
v_call: TRBV7-3
clone_size: NA
d_call: NA
cdr3_aa: CASSLNGGHNTEAFF
cdr3_nt: TGTGCCAGCAGCTTAAACGGCGGGCACAACACTGAAGCTTTCTTT

j_call: TRBJ1-5
v_call: TRBV28
clone_size: NA
d_call: NA
cdr3_aa: CASSLGQLNQPQHF
cdr3_nt: TGTGCCAGCAGCCTCGGACAGTTAAATCAGCCCCAGCATTTT

j_call: TRBJ2-3
v_call: TRBV14
clone_size: few
d_call: NA
cdr3_aa: CASSQERSRTQYF
cdr3_nt: TGTGCCAGCAGCCAAGAACGTAGTCGTACGCAGTATTTT

j_call: TRBJ1-1
v_call: TRBV6-5
clone_size: NA
d_call: NA
cdr3_aa: CATHARGYVNTEAFF
cdr3_nt: TGTGCCACCCACGCCAGGGGCTATGTGAACACTGAAGCTTTCTTT

j_call: TRBJ1-5
v_call: TRBV28
clone_size: NA
d_call: TRBD1
cdr3_aa: CASRTLGARTGSQGHF
cdr3_nt: TGTGCCAGCAGGACCCTAGGTGCGCGGACAGGCAGCCAGGGGCATTTT

j_call: TRBJ1-2
v_call: TRBV10-2
clone_size: NA
d_call: TRBD1
cdr3_aa: CASSENGQGPLPGTF
cdr3_nt: TGCGCCAGCAGTGAGAACGGACAGGGACCCCTCCCAGGGACCTTC

j_call: TRBJ2-7
v_call: TRBV7-2
clone_size: NA
d_call: NA
cdr3_aa: CASSLTAPYEQYF
cdr3_nt: TGTGCCAGCAGCTTAACAGCCCCCTACGAGCAGTACTTC

j_call: TRBJ1-2
v_call: TRBV28
clone_size: NA
d_call: TRBD1
cdr3_aa: CASSPGQGYGYTF
cdr3_nt: TGTGCCAGCAGCCCAGGACAGGGCTATGGCTACACCTTC

j_call: TRBJ1-1
v_call: TRBV29-1
clone_size: NA
d_call: NA
cdr3_aa: CMGTEGPGREAFF
cdr3_nt: TGCATGGGGACTGAGGGGCCTGGCCGTGAAGCTTTCTTT

j_call: TRBJ1-2
v_call: TRBV2
clone_size: once
d_call: NA
cdr3_aa: CASSERRGGYGYTF
cdr3_nt: TGTGCCAGCAGTGAACGTAGGGGTGGCTATGGCTACACCTTC

j_call: TRBJ1-3
v_call: TRBV6-5
clone_size: NA
d_call: TRBD1
cdr3_aa: CASRTGGSGNTIYF
cdr3_nt: TGTGCCAGCAGAACAGGGGGCTCTGGAAACACCATATATTTT

j_call: TRBJ1-1
v_call: TRBV19
clone_size: NA
d_call: NA
cdr3_aa: CASRKTLLENTEAFF
cdr3_nt: TGTGCCAGTAGGAAGACATTACTTGAGAACACTGAAGCTTTCTTT

j_call: TRBJ1-1
v_call: TRBV11-2
clone_size: NA
d_call: TRBD1
cdr3_aa: CASSNRGVVTEAFF
cdr3_nt: TGTGCCAGCAGCAACAGGGGTGTTGTAACTGAAGCTTTCTTT

j_call: TRBJ1-5
v_call: TRBV6-2/TRBV6-3
clone_size: NA
d_call: TRBD1
cdr3_aa: CASSRGQASSQPQHF
cdr3_nt: TGTGCCAGCAGCCGAGGACAGGCGTCAAGCCAGCCCCAGCATTTT

j_call: TRBJ2-2
v_call: TRBV5-5
clone_size: NA
d_call: TRBD1
cdr3_aa: CASSIKTGDTGELFF
cdr3_nt: TGTGCCAGCAGCATAAAGACAGGGGACACCGGGGAGCTGTTTTTT

j_call: TRBJ2-5
v_call: TRBV15
clone_size: NA
d_call: NA
cdr3_aa: CATSRDPLVQETQYF
cdr3_nt: TGTGCCACCAGCAGAGATCCGCTAGTACAAGAGACCCAGTACTTC

j_call: TRBJ1-5
v_call: TRBV19
clone_size: NA
d_call: NA
cdr3_aa: CASSLETGELQPQHF
cdr3_nt: TGTGCCAGTAGTTTGGAGACAGGCGAACTTCAGCCCCAGCATTTT

j_call: TRBJ1-1
v_call: TRBV2
clone_size: NA
d_call: NA
cdr3_aa: CASSGYRNTEAFF
cdr3_nt: TGTGCCAGCAGTGGATACAGGAACACTGAAGCTTTCTTT

j_call: TRBJ1-3
v_call: TRBV6-5
clone_size: NA
d_call: NA
cdr3_aa: CASSLRWSTGNTIYF
cdr3_nt: TGTGCCAGCAGCCTCCGTTGGAGCACTGGAAACACCATATATTTT

j_call: TRBJ1-5
v_call: TRBV5-5
clone_size: NA
d_call: TRBD1
cdr3_aa: CASSLGGQNPIQPQHF
cdr3_nt: TGTGCCAGCAGCTTGGGGGGACAGAATCCCATTCAGCCCCAGCATTTT

j_call: TRBJ2-3
v_call: TRBV4-2
clone_size: NA
d_call: TRBD2
cdr3_aa: CASSQDAGLAGASDTQYF
cdr3_nt: TGTGCCAGCAGCCAGGATGCCGGACTAGCGGGGGCCTCAGATACGCAGTATTTT

j_call: TRBJ2-3
v_call: TRBV6-1
clone_size: few
d_call: NA
cdr3_aa: CASSEVNEDTQYF
cdr3_nt: TGTGCCAGCAGTGAAGTTAACGAGGATACGCAGTATTTT

j_call: TRBJ2-5
v_call: TRBV2
clone_size: NA
d_call: TRBD1
cdr3_aa: CASIGQGRPETQYF
cdr3_nt: TGTGCCAGCATTGGACAGGGGCGTCCAGAGACCCAGTACTTC

j_call: TRBJ2-7
v_call: TRBV5-1
clone_size: NA
d_call: TRBD2
cdr3_aa: CASSYLAGGYEQYF
cdr3_nt: TGCGCCAGCAGCTACTTAGCGGGGGGTTACGAGCAGTACTTC

j_call: TRBJ2-2
v_call: TRBV4-2
clone_size: NA
d_call: NA
cdr3_aa: CASSQEGGAGTGELFF
cdr3_nt: TGTGCCAGCAGCCAAGAAGGCGGGGCAGGGACCGGGGAGCTGTTTTTT

j_call: TRBJ2-3
v_call: TRBV4-1
clone_size: NA
d_call: TRBD2
cdr3_aa: CASSQFVSGGTRTDTQYF
cdr3_nt: TGCGCCAGCAGCCAGTTCGTTAGCGGGGGGACTCGCACAGATACGCAGTATTTT